The 4 T cell receptor beta chains in this list originate from one sample, sequenced in a study of memory CD4+ T cells and cytomegalovirus serostatus. Single viable CD3+CD4+CD8-CD45RO+ cells were sorted as the memory CD4+ T cells. Using immunoSEQ multiplex PCR, the repertoire was profiled, and TCRdb retains in-frame clones only, with some absent. Among around 40,000 clones listed, over 65% were seen once. The specimen sequenced was memory CD4+ T cells from blood. The source is an adult in good health and CMV-seronegative.

The chain links TRBV11-2 to TRBJ1-2; the D gene is possibly TRBD1 (5 bases). The germline V gene encodes CDR1 SGHAT and CDR2 FQNNGV. The length of the CDR3 is 13 residues. V lost 5 bases to trimming and J lost 6 bases, with 13 bases between them. DNA of the CDR3: TGTGCCAGCAGCCTTGCCCCAGGGAATGGCTACACCTTC. Translated: CASSLAPGNGYTF.

The CDR3 region has the DNA TGCGCCAGCAGCTTGGCCCCGGGACAGGGGGCGTCCGGGGAGCTGTTTTTT. Translating gives CASSLAPGQGASGELFF. V and J are TRBV5-1 and TRBJ2-2; 12 nucleotides match TRBD1. The CDR3 contains 17 residues. Germline CDR1 SGHRS, CDR2 YFSETQ. V lost 0 bases and J lost 6; bases outside the gene matches: 6.

The chain uses TRBV6-6 and TRBJ2-3, with 8 bases that match TRBD2. Unmatched junction bases numbered 14, after V lost 8 bases and J lost 4 bases. Germline V lookup: CDR1 MNHNY, CDR2 SVGAGI (reference sequence). CDR3 size: 16 residues. The CDR3 nucleotides are TGTGCCAGCTTATCGACCTGGCGGGGGGCCTCAGATACGCAGTATTTT. Protein: CASLSTWRGASDTQYF.

The chain couples TRBV4-2 to TRBJ2-1; no firm D call. The V and J ends lost 4 bases and 4 bases respectively, with 14 bases between them. The length of the CDR3 is 15 residues. Germline CDR1 reads LGHNA; CDR2 reads YNFKEQ. The CDR3 loop is CASSLLVSSYNEQFF. CDR3 nucleotide sequence: TGTGCCAGCAGCCTGTTGGTCTCTTCGTACAATGAGCAGTTCTTC.